Following are 13 T cell receptor beta chains from one sample sequenced in a study of PD-1 blockade in classical Hodgkin lymphoma. All patients experienced relapse after autologous stem cell transplantation, and brentuximab vedotin exposure was variable. Profiling relied on immunoSEQ multiplex PCR, and the TCRdb table lists in-frame clones only, not all of them. The sample comprises approximately 41,000 clones, around four fifths of which are singletons, and roughly 13% rests with the top ten. Sequencing used peripheral blood mononuclear cells (PBMCs), obtained at baseline. The receptors were gathered from a human donor with classical Hodgkin lymphoma.

The chain recombines TRBV10-2 with TRBJ2-7; TRBD2 agrees at 9 bases. The germline V gene encodes CDR1 WSHSY and CDR2 SAAADI. The V and J ends lost 2 bases and 5 bases, in that order; junction bases with no gene match: 7. The CDR3 has 15 residues. CDR3 nucleotides: TGCGCCAGCAGTGAGGATCTAGCGGGGTCGGACGAGCAGTACTTC. It is translated as CASSEDLAGSDEQYF.

The V and J genes are TRBV7-9 and TRBJ2-7; D remains ambiguous. This CDR3 has 15 amino acids. CDR1 is SEHNR and CDR2 is FQNEAQ in the germline V gene (reference sequence). Trimming took 1 base from V and 0 from J, leaving 10 bases between them. CDR3 sequence reads: CASSLGDESSYEQYF. The DNA for the CDR3 is TGTGCCAGCAGCTTAGGAGACGAGAGCTCCTACGAGCAGTACTTC.

This chain links TRBV10-2 with TRBJ2-1; D call uncertain. The CDR3 spans 13 residues. Germline assignment: CDR1 WSHSY and CDR2 SAAADI. V gave up 2 bases and J gave up 3 bases, with 5 bases separating them. The CDR3 region is CASSEILYNEQFF. The CDR3 DNA is TGCGCCAGCAGTGAGATTCTCTACAATGAGCAGTTCTTC.

This chain joins TRBV5-1 and TRBJ2-7; the match to TRBD1 covers 10 bases. Trimming at V came to 6 bases and at J to 5 bases, leaving 8 bases not matched to a gene. The CDR3 contains 14 residues. The germline V gene encodes CDR1 SGHRS and CDR2 YFSETQ. CDR3: CASTRDRGYDEQYF. DNA of the CDR3: TGCGCCAGCACACGGGACAGGGGATACGACGAGCAGTACTTC.

The genes are TRBV2 and TRBJ2-2; no reliable D call. Germline assignment: CDR1 SNHLY and CDR2 FYNNEI. The CDR3 is 13 residues long. V gave up 2 bases and J gave up 6 bases, with 7 bases separating them. The CDR3 sequence is CASSELGSGELFF. The DNA of the CDR3 is TGTGCCAGCAGTGAATTGGGGTCCGGGGAGCTGTTTTTT.

V gene TRBV5-1 combines with J gene TRBJ1-6; D is perhaps TRBD1 (5 bases). V was shortened by 4 bases and J by 5 bases, with 10 bases between the two germline ends. This CDR3 has 14 amino acids. Germline lookup yields CDR1 SGHRS and CDR2 YFSETQ. CDR3 protein: CASSKDTDNSPLHF. The DNA of the CDR3 is TGCGCCAGCAGCAAGGACACAGATAATTCACCCCTCCACTTT.

This rearrangement joins TRBV7-9 to TRBJ1-1; 9 nucleotides line up with TRBD1. The CDR3 loop spans 15 amino acids. V lost 5 bases and J lost 6; bases outside the gene matches: 10. In germline, CDR1 is SEHNR, CDR2 FQNEAQ (reference sequence). The CDR3 DNA reads TGTGCCAGCAGCAACCCGGGACAGGGCGCGGCTGAAGCTTTCTTT. Translated, it gives CASSNPGQGAAEAFF.

The V gene is TRBV20-1, the J gene TRBJ2-3; D remains unclear. The V gene's germline CDR1 is DFQATT and CDR2 SNEGSKA (reference sequence). V lost 6 bases, J lost 6 bases, and 10 bases lay in between. The CDR3 has 11 amino acids. For the CDR3, the DNA is TGCAGTGCCATAGACCCGGATACGCAGTATTTT. This gives the protein CSAIDPDTQYF.

The chain couples TRBV19 to TRBJ2-2; the D gene could be TRBD1 or TRBD2 (6 bases each). The V and J ends lost 5 bases and 1 base respectively, with 14 bases between them. CDR3 length: 16 amino acids. CDR1 is LNHDA, CDR2 SQIVND, per germline (reference sequence). The CDR3 sequence: CASSVGGGLNTGELFF. The CDR3 DNA reads as TGTGCCAGTAGTGTTGGAGGGGGGCTGAACACCGGGGAGCTGTTTTTT.

The CDR3 loop reads CSVEDLRGGAEAFF. The CDR3 DNA follows: TGCAGCGTTGAAGATCTTCGCGGGGGGGCTGAAGCTTTCTTT. The chain employs TRBV29-1 and TRBJ1-1, with a possible D match to TRBD1 (5 bases). Germline assignment: CDR1 SQVTM and CDR2 ANQGSEA. Trimming took 0 bases from V and 6 from J, leaving 14 bases between them. The CDR3 covers 14 residues.

This clone was observed once. One end of the junction fails to match germline, which may point to a read error. The chain couples TRBV14 to TRBJ1-1, with D hard to call. Germline CDR1 is SGHDN and CDR2 is FVKESK. This CDR3 contains 11 residues. The CDR3 protein is CASSQVDAVFF. The CDR3 nucleotides are TGTGCCAGCAGCCAAGTTGATGCGGTCTTTTTT.

V is TRBV30 and J is TRBJ1-3, with TRBD1 matching 9 bases. CDR1 and CDR2 (germline): GTSNPN, SVGIG (reference sequence). This CDR3 is 15 amino acids long. With 2 bases clipped from V and 3 bases from J, the junction kept 5 bases outside the gene matches. For the CDR3, the DNA is TGTGCCTGGAGTCGGATGGACAGGGGTGGAAACACCATATATTTT. This encodes CAWSRMDRGGNTIYF.

The chain links TRBV20-1 to TRBJ1-2; D gene uncertain. Looked up from germline, CDR1 is DFQATT and CDR2 is SNEGSKA (reference sequence). Trimming shortened V by 7 bases and J by 3 bases, and 9 bases separated the two germline ends. This CDR3 contains 11 residues. The CDR3 DNA is TGCAGTGTCCCGGACCACTATGGCTACACCTTC. It encodes CSVPDHYGYTF.